The source of this TCR beta chain is a study of T cells in Graves' hyperthyroidism and ophthalmopathy. Exclusion of a patient resulted from uncontrolled infection, other autoimmune disease, pregnancy or lactation. Clinical symptoms, serum thyroxine, TRAb, thyroid ultrasound and orbital computed tomography established diagnosis. TCR beta CDR3 sequences were amplified from RNA transcripts. An initial round of RT-PCR targeting the TCR CDR3 relied on the HTBI primer set. TCRdb redid the calling of the multiplex PCR reads with MiXCR, one entry per CDR3 protein. Among hundreds of thousands of distinct CDR3 sequences listed, 35% to 55% were seen once. The CDR3 has 14 residues. The germline V and J ends were trimmed by 3 bases and 4 bases, with 12 bases remaining between them. Turning to this clonotype: Its antigen remains unidentified.

Study-wide findings and caveats: A median 6.5 months before onset, the model predicted ophthalmopathy. Blood samples included most of the expanded thyroid clonotypes exceeding 0.001.

This receptor was obtained from a woman between 18 and 29 years old with Graves' hyperthyroidism. The rearrangement joins TRBV12-3 or TRBV12-4 to TRBJ1-1; D unresolved. The specimen was peripheral blood or thyroid tissue (not recorded which). The CDR3 DNA is TGTGCCAGCAGTTTCCCGGGCCCCGGCACTGAAGCTTTCTTT. It translates to CASSFPGPGTEAFF.